This TCR beta chain is drawn from a study of control samples from healthy donors and cancer patients. Germline V gene lookup returns CDR1 KGHSH and CDR2 LQKENI. V lost 3 bases, J lost 4 bases, and 15 bases lay in between. CDR3 length equals 15 residues. Method: immunoSEQ multiplex PCR; TCRdb's copy keeps in-frame clones and lacks some. Found here are about 120,000 clones, 85% to 95% of them singletons; the top ten hold under 0.7%. The receptor comes from a man older than 75 with head and neck cancer. The specimen sequenced was PBMCs. The rearrangement joins TRBV18 to TRBJ2-5; D is uncertain. The CDR3 reads CASSPSPGSRETQYF. DNA for the CDR3: TGTGCCAGCTCACCGTCCCCAGGTTCACGAGAGACCCAGTACTTC.